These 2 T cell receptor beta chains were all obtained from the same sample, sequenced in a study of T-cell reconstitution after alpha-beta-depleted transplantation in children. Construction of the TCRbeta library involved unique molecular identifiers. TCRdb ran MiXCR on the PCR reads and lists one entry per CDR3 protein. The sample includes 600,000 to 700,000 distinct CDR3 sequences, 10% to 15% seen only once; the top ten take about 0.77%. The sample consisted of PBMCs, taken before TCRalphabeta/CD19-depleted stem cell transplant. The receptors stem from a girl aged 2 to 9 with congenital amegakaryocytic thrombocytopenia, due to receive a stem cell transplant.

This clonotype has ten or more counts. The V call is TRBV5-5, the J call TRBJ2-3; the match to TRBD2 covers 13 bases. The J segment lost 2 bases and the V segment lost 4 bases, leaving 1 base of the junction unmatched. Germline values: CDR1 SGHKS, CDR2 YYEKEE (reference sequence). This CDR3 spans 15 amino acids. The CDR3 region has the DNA TGTGCCAGCAGCGGGACTAGCGGGGCCACAGATACGCAGTATTTT. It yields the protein CASSGTSGATDTQYF.

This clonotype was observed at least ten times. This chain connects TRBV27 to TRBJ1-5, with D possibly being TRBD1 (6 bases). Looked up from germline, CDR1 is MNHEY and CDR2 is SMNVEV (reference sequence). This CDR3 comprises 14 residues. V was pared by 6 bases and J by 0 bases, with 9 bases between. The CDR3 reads CASRKQGSNQPQHF. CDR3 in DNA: TGTGCCAGCAGGAAACAGGGTAGCAATCAGCCCCAGCATTTT.